This passage covers 32 T cell receptor beta chains from one sample sequenced in a study of cytomegalovirus exposure and HLA in healthy donors. Primers: 60 Vbeta forward and 13 Jbeta reverse. Assay used: immunoSEQ multiplex PCR; TCRdb lists only in-frame clones, some missing. This repertoire shows under 150,000 clones, about 72% found once; its top ten account for roughly 1.6%. The specimen sequenced was PBMCs. Receptors were obtained from a man younger than 40 in good health and CMV-seropositive.

This clone was seen more than once but under ten times. V is TRBV7-8 and J is TRBJ2-1; 7 positions match TRBD2. V dropped 8 bases and J dropped 8; count of bases not matched to a gene: 12. The CDR3 spans 14 residues. Germline lookup yields CDR1 SGHVS and CDR2 FQNEAQ. CDR3 nucleotide sequence: TGTGCCAGCGGGGAGGGCCGGAAATTTGATGAGCAGTTCTTC. Its translation is CASGEGRKFDEQFF.

The J gene is TRBJ1-4, the V gene TRBV5-6, with 7 nucleotides matching TRBD1. V gave up 3 bases and J gave up 8 bases; unmatched junction bases: 10. Germline V CDR1 and CDR2: SGHDT, YYEEEE. The CDR3 consists of 15 residues. For the CDR3, the DNA is TGTGCCAGCAGCTCCCTAGGGGCAGGGGGAGAAAAACTGTTTTTT. Amino acids: CASSSLGAGGEKLFF.

This clone was recorded once. The V and J genes are TRBV7-8 and TRBJ1-5; the D is unclear. The CDR3 loop spans 16 amino acids. The V gene's germline CDR1 is SGHVS and CDR2 FQNEAQ. Trimming took off 1 base at V and 1 base at J, with 11 bases between the two ends. The DNA of the CDR3 is TGTGCCAGCAGCTTAGGGGGAGGAGGGAGCAATCAGCCCCAGCATTTT. It codes for CASSLGGGGSNQPQHF.

The V and J genes are TRBV2 and TRBJ2-7, with D perhaps TRBD2 (6 bases). The length of the CDR3 is 14 residues. The ends were cut back, 8 bases at V and 2 bases at J, with 16 bases in the middle. CDR1 and CDR2 from the germline V gene are SNHLY and FYNNEI. The CDR3 loop is CASAEGGETYEQYF. The CDR3, as DNA: TGTGCCAGCGCCGAAGGAGGGGAGACCTACGAGCAGTACTTC.

V and J are TRBV9 and TRBJ2-5; D perhaps matches TRBD2 (6 bases). Germline lookup yields CDR1 SGDLS and CDR2 YYNGEE. The CDR3 totals 15 residues. V was shortened by 0 bases and J by 2 bases, with 11 bases between the two germline ends. In DNA form, the CDR3 reads TGTGCCAGCAGCGTAGCCCCTAGCGCGCAAGAGACCCAGTACTTC. This sequence encodes CASSVAPSAQETQYF.

This chain links TRBV7-2 with TRBJ2-1; 8 positions match TRBD2. The length of the CDR3 is 17 residues. The junction had 5 bases not matched to a gene; V was cut back by 1 base and J by 0 bases. Germline CDR1 and CDR2: SGHTA and FQGNSA. The CDR3 sequence is CASSLVAGGRSYNEQFF. The CDR3 DNA is TGTGCCAGCAGCTTAGTTGCGGGAGGCCGCTCCTACAATGAGCAGTTCTTC.

A few counts support this clone. The CDR3 reads CAIGTGLITGELFF. CDR3 nucleotide sequence: TGTGCCATTGGGACAGGGCTAATCACCGGGGAGCTGTTTTTT. The chain links TRBV7-9 to TRBJ2-2, with TRBD1 matching 9 bases. The J segment lost 4 bases and the V segment lost 10 bases, leaving 7 bases of the junction unmatched. CDR3 length: 14 residues. Germline V lookup: CDR1 SEHNR, CDR2 FQNEAQ (reference sequence).

V is TRBV4-2 and J is TRBJ2-1; possible D gene TRBD2, 5 bases. There are 15 residues in the CDR3. Germline values: CDR1 LGHNA, CDR2 YNFKEQ. Trimming pared 5 bases from V and 0 bases from J, leaving 11 bases between. The CDR3: CASSEAVSSYNEQFF. In nucleotides, the CDR3 is TGTGCCAGCAGCGAAGCGGTGAGCTCCTACAATGAGCAGTTCTTC.

The rearrangement joins TRBV5-1 to TRBJ2-5, with 9 bases lining up with TRBD2. After removal of 0 bases from V and 5 bases from J, the junction contained 11 bases not matched to a gene. Looked up from germline, CDR1 is SGHRS and CDR2 is YFSETQ. The CDR3 consists of 17 residues. Here the CDR3 reads CASSLEMRGGLGETQYF. The CDR3, as DNA: TGCGCCAGCAGCTTGGAAATGCGGGGGGGTCTAGGGGAGACCCAGTACTTC.

The rearrangement uses TRBV11-2 and TRBJ2-7; D perhaps matches TRBD1 (7 bases). Germline lookup yields CDR1 SGHAT and CDR2 FQNNGV. The germline V and J ends were trimmed by 1 base and 4 bases, with 20 bases remaining between them. This CDR3 spans 17 amino acids. CDR3 DNA: TGTGCCAGCAGCTTAGGGGGACTTGGGACAGTGCATTACGAGCAGTACTTC. Protein sequence: CASSLGGLGTVHYEQYF.

V and J are TRBV28 and TRBJ2-7, with 8 bases fitting TRBD1. Germline CDR1 and CDR2: MDHEN and SYDVKM. This CDR3 is 13 amino acids long. The V and J ends lost 7 bases and 4 bases, in that order; junction bases with no gene match: 6. This chain's CDR3 is CASKAGGWYEQYF. For the CDR3, the DNA is TGTGCCAGCAAGGCAGGGGGCTGGTACGAGCAGTACTTC.

The chain couples TRBV5-1 to TRBJ2-7, with 8 positions matching TRBD2. Germline CDR1 reads SGHRS; CDR2 reads YFSETQ. V shed 1 base and J 3 bases; nucleotides not matched to a gene: 6. The length of the CDR3 is 15 residues. The CDR3 sequence is CASSLTPGLDYEQYF. The CDR3 DNA is TGCGCCAGCAGCTTGACCCCGGGACTAGACTACGAGCAGTACTTC.

This clone has more than one count but fewer than ten. V gene TRBV6-4 combines with J gene TRBJ2-1; 7 nucleotides match TRBD2. Germline assignment: CDR1 MRHNA and CDR2 SNTAGT. V shed 0 bases and J 0 bases; nucleotides not matched to a gene: 2. CDR3 length: 16 residues. The CDR3 nucleotides are TGTGCCAGCAGTGACTCGGGGGGGAGCTCCTACAATGAGCAGTTCTTC. Protein sequence: CASSDSGGSSYNEQFF.

V usage is TRBV7-6 and J usage is TRBJ1-1; 7 nucleotides line up with TRBD1. J lost 5 bases, V lost 0 bases, and 12 bases had no gene match. The CDR3 is made up of 17 amino acids. Germline-derived CDR1 and CDR2 are SGHVS and FNYEAQ. The CDR3 DNA reads TGTGCCAGCAGCTTAGCGCAGGCAGGGGGGATGGATACTGAAGCTTTCTTT. It translates to CASSLAQAGGMDTEAFF.

This rearrangement joins TRBV27 to TRBJ1-1; D perhaps matches TRBD1 (5 bases). Per the germline V gene, CDR1 is MNHEY and CDR2 is SMNVEV (reference sequence). V lost 6 bases, J lost 4 bases, and 12 bases lay in between. CDR3 size: 13 residues. The CDR3 bases are TGTGCCAGCAGCCCACGGGGGGGCACTGAAGCTTTCTTT. This translates into CASSPRGGTEAFF.

This chain links TRBV5-6 with TRBJ2-3, with 15 bases fitting TRBD2. V lost 4 bases, J lost 5 bases, and 8 bases stayed unmatched. From germline, CDR1 is SGHDT and CDR2 YYEEEE. This CDR3 region has 17 residues. The CDR3 loop reads CASSLGLAGGPRDTQYF. The CDR3 DNA follows: TGTGCCAGCAGCCTAGGACTAGCGGGAGGGCCTCGAGATACGCAGTATTTT.

Remarks on this clone: Other DNA sequences from this sample encode an identical CDR3 as well. The chain employs TRBV13 and TRBJ2-1, with a tentative D call TRBD2 (6 bases). Germline lookup yields CDR1 PRHDT and CDR2 FYEKMQ (reference sequence). Trimming left V 6 bases short and J 4 bases short, with 16 bases between. This CDR3 spans 15 amino acids. CDR3 DNA: TGTGCCAGCAGTGGGACTGGCAACATATACAATGAGCAGTTCTTC. It yields the protein CASSGTGNIYNEQFF.

The chain joins TRBV28 to TRBJ2-7; the match to TRBD2 covers 8 bases. The CDR3 length is 12 residues. CDR1 and CDR2 from the germline V gene are MDHEN and SYDVKM. Trimming removed 10 bases from V and 2 bases from J; junction bases left unmatched: 4. Here the CDR3 DNA reads TGTGCCACCGGACTAGCCACCTACGAGCAGTACTTC. Its translation: CATGLATYEQYF.

This clone has just a few counts. Other DNA sequences in this sample translate to the same CDR3. The chain recombines TRBV4-3 with TRBJ1-1; D gene ambiguous. Germline V gene lookup returns CDR1 LGHNA and CDR2 YSLEER. Trimming removed 0 bases from V and 1 base from J, with 3 bases in between. The CDR3 totals 13 residues. The CDR3 reads CASSQDRNTEAFF. The CDR3 DNA reads TGCGCCAGCAGCCAAGACCGGAACACTGAAGCTTTCTTT.

This chain uses TRBV5-1 with TRBJ2-1; D is possibly TRBD2 (5 bases). This CDR3 spans 17 amino acids. Trimming cost V 0 bases and J 2 bases, with 15 bases left between them. Germline-derived CDR1 and CDR2 are SGHRS and YFSETQ. The DNA of the CDR3 is TGCGCCAGCAGCTTGGGCGTAGGAGGCTTTCCCTACAATGAGCAGTTCTTC. It translates to CASSLGVGGFPYNEQFF.

This clone was picked up one time. V gene TRBV10-3 combines with J gene TRBJ2-7; 10 bases map to TRBD1. The CDR3 runs to 13 residues. CDR1 ENHRY and CDR2 SYGVKD come from the germline V gene. J was trimmed by 3 bases and V by 6 bases; bases with no gene match: 2. CDR3 loop: CAIRGTGDYEQYF. Written as DNA, the CDR3 is TGTGCCATCAGGGGGACAGGGGACTACGAGCAGTACTTC.

The chain is built from TRBV18 and TRBJ1-3; 7 positions match TRBD1. Unmatched junction bases numbered 4, after V lost 6 bases and J lost 2 bases. The CDR3 has 14 residues. Germline CDR1 reads KGHSH; CDR2 reads LQKENI. In nucleotides, the CDR3 is TGTGCCAGCTCGCTGACAGGGACTGGAAACACCATATATTTT. Translated, it gives CASSLTGTGNTIYF.

This rearrangement joins TRBV11-2 to TRBJ2-2; the D gene is possibly TRBD2 (5 bases). Per the germline V gene, CDR1 is SGHAT and CDR2 is FQNNGV. The CDR3 has 15 amino acids. V was clipped by 3 bases and J by 4 bases, with 12 bases between them. The CDR3, as DNA: TGTGCCAGCAGCTTTTCCGGACTGCGCACCGGGGAGCTGTTTTTT. This codes for CASSFSGLRTGELFF.

This chain joins TRBV9 and TRBJ1-3; TRBD1 might be the D (6 bases). V lost 4 bases to trimming and J lost 0 bases, with 8 bases between them. CDR3 length: 14 residues. Germline V CDR1 and CDR2: SGDLS, YYNGEE. This CDR3 is CASSTDSSGNTIYF. CDR3 sequence (DNA): TGTGCCAGCAGCACGGACAGCTCTGGAAACACCATATATTTT.

The chain joins TRBV9 to TRBJ2-6; 8 positions agree with TRBD2. Germline-derived CDR1 and CDR2 are SGDLS and YYNGEE. V shed 0 bases, J shed 0 bases, and the junction held 2 bases outside the gene matches. The CDR3 spans 17 residues. CDR3 loop: CASSVAGGGSGANVLTF. CDR3 bases: TGTGCCAGCAGCGTAGCCGGGGGGGGCTCTGGGGCCAACGTCCTGACTTTC.

The chain uses TRBV4-2 and TRBJ2-5; a possible D gene is TRBD2 (7 bases). The CDR3 sequence is 15 residues long. Trimming shortened V by 0 bases and J by 4 bases, and 12 bases separated the two germline ends. In germline, CDR1 is LGHNA, CDR2 YNFKEQ. The CDR3 nucleotides read TGTGCCAGCAGCCAAGATAAGGGGGGGCCAGAGACCCAGTACTTC. Its translation is CASSQDKGGPETQYF.

CDR3: CASRGDSYEQYF. Here the CDR3 DNA reads TGTGCCAGCAGGGGGGACAGCTACGAGCAGTACTTC. This sequence joins TRBV2 and TRBJ2-7; 7 bases match TRBD1. Germline loops: CDR1 SNHLY, CDR2 FYNNEI. This CDR3 has 12 residues. V was clipped by 6 bases and J by 3 bases; unmatched bases: 2. Supplemented by reference TRBV2 and TRBJ2-7, the full variable domain reads EPEVTQTPSHQVTQMGQEVILRCVPISNHLYFYWYRQILGQKVEFLVSFYNNEISEKSEIFDDQFSVERPDGSNFTLKIRSTKLEDSAMYFCASRGDSYEQYFGPGTRLTVT.

This chain joins TRBV6-5 and TRBJ2-5, with 11 bases fitting TRBD2. The germline V gene encodes CDR1 MNHEY and CDR2 SVGAGI. The CDR3 has 15 residues. V shed 5 bases, J shed 1 base, and the junction held 3 bases outside the gene matches. CDR3 sequence (DNA): TGTGCCAGCAGTCAGACTAGCGGGGTCCAAGAGACCCAGTACTTC. Translated, it gives CASSQTSGVQETQYF.

The chain employs TRBV7-9 and TRBJ2-1; TRBD2 might be the D (5 bases). CDR1 is SEHNR and CDR2 is FQNEAQ in the germline V gene (reference sequence). The CDR3 consists of 13 residues. V was pared by 1 base and J by 7 bases, with 8 bases between. For the CDR3, the DNA is TGTGCCAGCAGCTTAGTAGCGAGAAATGAGCAGTTCTTC. Its translation is CASSLVARNEQFF.

The chain has TRBV6-5 and TRBJ2-7; perhaps TRBD1 as D (5 bases). The ends were cut back, 6 bases at V and 5 bases at J, with 20 bases in the middle. Looked up from germline, CDR1 is MNHEY and CDR2 is SVGAGI. This CDR3 contains 15 residues. CDR3 sequence: CASRLSRQWPHEQYF. In nucleotides, the CDR3 is TGTGCCAGCAGACTCTCCCGACAGTGGCCTCACGAGCAGTACTTC.

This clone showed up just a few times. The chain couples TRBV29-1 to TRBJ2-3; TRBD1 agrees at 7 bases. This CDR3 is built from 13 residues. The germline V gene has CDR1 SQVTM and CDR2 ANQGSEA. V lost 8 bases and J lost 4; bases outside the gene matches: 9. The CDR3 coding sequence is TGCAGCTATGACAGGGAGAGCGCAGATACGCAGTATTTT. Encoded protein: CSYDRESADTQYF.

This clone has a handful of counts. The chain couples TRBV19 to TRBJ1-2; TRBD1 agrees at 10 bases. The CDR3 totals 16 residues. V lost 3 bases, J lost 4 bases, and 8 bases stayed unmatched. Germline loops: CDR1 LNHDA, CDR2 SQIVND (reference sequence). The CDR3: CASSIDPGQGSYGYTF. CDR3 nucleotide sequence: TGTGCCAGTAGTATCGACCCGGGACAGGGGAGCTATGGCTACACCTTC.